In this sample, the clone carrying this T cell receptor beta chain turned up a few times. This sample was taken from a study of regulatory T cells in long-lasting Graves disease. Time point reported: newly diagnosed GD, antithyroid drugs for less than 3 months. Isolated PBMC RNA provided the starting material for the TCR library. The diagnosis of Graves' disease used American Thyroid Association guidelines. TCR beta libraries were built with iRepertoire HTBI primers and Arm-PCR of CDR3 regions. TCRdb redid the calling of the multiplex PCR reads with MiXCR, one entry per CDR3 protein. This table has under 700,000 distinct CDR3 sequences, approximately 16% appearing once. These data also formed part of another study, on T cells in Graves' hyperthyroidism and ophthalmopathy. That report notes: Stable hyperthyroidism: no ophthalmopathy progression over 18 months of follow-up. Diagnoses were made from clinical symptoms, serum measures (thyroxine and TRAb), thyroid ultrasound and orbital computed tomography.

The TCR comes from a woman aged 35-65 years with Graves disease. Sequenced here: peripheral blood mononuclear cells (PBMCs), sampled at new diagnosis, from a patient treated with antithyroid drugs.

The CDR3 DNA sequence: TGTGCCAGCAGCTCGACAGGGGAGAAGTGGAACACTGAAGCTTTCTTT. Translation: CASSSTGEKWNTEAFF. J is TRBJ1-1 and V is TRBV5-4, with 8 bases fitting TRBD1. This CDR3 comprises 16 residues. V gave up 3 bases and J gave up 1 base; unmatched junction bases: 8. CDR1 is SGHNT and CDR2 is YYREEE in the germline V gene (reference sequence).